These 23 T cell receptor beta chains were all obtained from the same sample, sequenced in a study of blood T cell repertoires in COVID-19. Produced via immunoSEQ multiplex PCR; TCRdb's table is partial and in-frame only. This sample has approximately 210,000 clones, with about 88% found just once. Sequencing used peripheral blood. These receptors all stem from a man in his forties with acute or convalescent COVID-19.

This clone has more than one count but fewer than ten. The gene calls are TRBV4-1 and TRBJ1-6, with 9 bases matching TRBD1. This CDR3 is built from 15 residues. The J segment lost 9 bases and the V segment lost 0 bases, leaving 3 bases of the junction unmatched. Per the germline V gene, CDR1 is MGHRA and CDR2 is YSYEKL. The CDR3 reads CASSQEGQGPSPLHF. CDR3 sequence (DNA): TGCGCCAGCAGCCAAGAGGGACAGGGTCCTTCACCCCTCCACTTT.

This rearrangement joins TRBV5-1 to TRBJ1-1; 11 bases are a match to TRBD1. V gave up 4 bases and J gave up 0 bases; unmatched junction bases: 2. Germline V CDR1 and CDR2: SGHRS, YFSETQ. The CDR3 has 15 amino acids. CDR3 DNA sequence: TGCGCCAGCAGCGGGGACAGGGGGATGAACACTGAAGCTTTCTTT. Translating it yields CASSGDRGMNTEAFF. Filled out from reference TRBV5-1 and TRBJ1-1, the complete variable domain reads KAGVTQTPRYLIKTRGQQVTLSCSPISGHRSVSWYQQTPGQGLQFLFEYFSETQRNKGNFPGRFSGRQFSNSRSEMNVSTLELGDSALYLCASSGDRGMNTEAFFGQGTRLTVV.

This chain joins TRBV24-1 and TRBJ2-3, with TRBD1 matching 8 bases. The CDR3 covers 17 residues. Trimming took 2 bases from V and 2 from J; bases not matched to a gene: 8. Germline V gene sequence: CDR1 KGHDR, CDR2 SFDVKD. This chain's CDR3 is CATSDSRTGRNTDTQYF. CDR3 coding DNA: TGTGCCACCAGTGATTCTAGGACAGGGCGGAACACAGATACGCAGTATTTT.

In nucleotides, the CDR3 is TGTGCCAGCAGTTTTGACAGTGCAGGTCCCTACGAGCAGTACTTC. Its translation is CASSFDSAGPYEQYF. The chain is built from TRBV6-5 and TRBJ2-7; D possibly corresponds to TRBD1 (5 bases). The CDR3 consists of 15 residues. Germline V gene data show CDR1 as MNHEY and CDR2 as SVGAGI. The ends were cut back, 4 bases at V and 2 bases at J, with 15 bases in the middle.

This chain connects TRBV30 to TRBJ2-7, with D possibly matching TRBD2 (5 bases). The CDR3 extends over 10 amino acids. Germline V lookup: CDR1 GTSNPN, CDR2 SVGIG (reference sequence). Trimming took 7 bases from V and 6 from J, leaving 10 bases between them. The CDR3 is CASTGIEQYF. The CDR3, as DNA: TGTGCCTCGACGGGGATCGAGCAGTACTTC. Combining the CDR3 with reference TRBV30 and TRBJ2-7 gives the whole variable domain SQTIHQWPATLVQPVGSPLSLECTVEGTSNPNLYWYRQAAGRGLQLLFYSVGIGQISSEVPQNLSASRPQDRQFILSSKKLLLSDSGFYLCASTGIEQYFGPGTRLTVT.

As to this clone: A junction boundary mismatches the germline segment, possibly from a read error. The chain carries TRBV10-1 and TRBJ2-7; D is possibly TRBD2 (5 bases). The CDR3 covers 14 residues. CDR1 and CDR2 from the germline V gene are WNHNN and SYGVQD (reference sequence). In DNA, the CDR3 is TGCGCCAACAGTGGAGGAGGCGCAGCCTACGAGCAGTACTTC. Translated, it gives CANSGGGAAYEQYF.

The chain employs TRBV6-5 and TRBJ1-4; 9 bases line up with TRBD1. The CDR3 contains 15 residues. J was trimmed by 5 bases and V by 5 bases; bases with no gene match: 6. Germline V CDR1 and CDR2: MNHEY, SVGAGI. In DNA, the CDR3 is TGTGCCAGCAGTCTTGCCGGGACAGGGAATGAAAAACTGTTTTTT. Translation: CASSLAGTGNEKLFF.

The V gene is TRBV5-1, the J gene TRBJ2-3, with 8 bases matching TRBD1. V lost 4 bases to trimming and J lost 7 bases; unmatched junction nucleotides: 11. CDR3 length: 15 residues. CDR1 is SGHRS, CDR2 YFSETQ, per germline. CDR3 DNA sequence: TGCGCCAGCAGCCCTGCCGACAGGGGCGAAAATACGCAGTATTTT. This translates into CASSPADRGENTQYF.

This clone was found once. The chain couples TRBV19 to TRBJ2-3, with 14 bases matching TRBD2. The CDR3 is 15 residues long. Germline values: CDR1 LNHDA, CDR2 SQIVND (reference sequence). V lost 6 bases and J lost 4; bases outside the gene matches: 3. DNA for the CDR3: TGTGCCAGTAGGAGGACTAGCGGGGGGTCAGATACGCAGTATTTT. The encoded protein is CASRRTSGGSDTQYF.

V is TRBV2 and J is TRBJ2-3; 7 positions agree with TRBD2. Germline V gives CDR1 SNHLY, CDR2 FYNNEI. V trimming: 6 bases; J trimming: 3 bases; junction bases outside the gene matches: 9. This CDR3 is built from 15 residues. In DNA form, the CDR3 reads TGTGCCAGCAGGATATGGGAGGGAGGGACAGATACGCAGTATTTT. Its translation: CASRIWEGGTDTQYF.

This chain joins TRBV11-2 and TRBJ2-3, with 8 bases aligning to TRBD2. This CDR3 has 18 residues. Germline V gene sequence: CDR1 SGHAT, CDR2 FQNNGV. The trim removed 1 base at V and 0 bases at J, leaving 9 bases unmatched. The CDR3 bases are TGTGCCAGCAGCTTAGTGGCTCTAGCGGGCGCTAGCACAGATACGCAGTATTTT. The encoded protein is CASSLVALAGASTDTQYF.

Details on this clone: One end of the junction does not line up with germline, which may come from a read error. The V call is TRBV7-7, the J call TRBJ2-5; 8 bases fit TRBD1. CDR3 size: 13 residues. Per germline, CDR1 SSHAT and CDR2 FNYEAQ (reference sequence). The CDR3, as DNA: TGTGCTAGCAGCCCGGACAGGGAGAGGACCCAGTACTTC. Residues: CASSPDRERTQYF.

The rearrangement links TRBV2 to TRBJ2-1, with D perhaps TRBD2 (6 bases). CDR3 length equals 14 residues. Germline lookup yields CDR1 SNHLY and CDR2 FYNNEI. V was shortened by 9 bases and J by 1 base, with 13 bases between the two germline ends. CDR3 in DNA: TGTGCCAGACGAAGCGGGCTTTCCTACAATGAGCAGTTCTTC. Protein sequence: CARRSGLSYNEQFF.

As DNA, the CDR3 is TGTGCCAGCAGCGGACATGGGATGTGGGCCAGCGGGGGCGTTAATGAGCAGTTCTTC. Translated, it gives CASSGHGMWASGGVNEQFF. V gene TRBV9 combines with J gene TRBJ2-1, with 8 bases fitting TRBD2. Germline values: CDR1 SGDLS, CDR2 YYNGEE. The CDR3 consists of 19 residues. J gave up 7 bases and V 3 bases, and 21 bases lay outside the gene matches.

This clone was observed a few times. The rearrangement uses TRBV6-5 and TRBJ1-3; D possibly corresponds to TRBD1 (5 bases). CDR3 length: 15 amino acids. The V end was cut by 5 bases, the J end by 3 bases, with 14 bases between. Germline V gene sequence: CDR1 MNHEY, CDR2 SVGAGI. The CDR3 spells CASSPRVWSGNTIYF. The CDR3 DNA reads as TGTGCCAGCAGTCCCAGGGTGTGGAGTGGAAACACCATATATTTT.

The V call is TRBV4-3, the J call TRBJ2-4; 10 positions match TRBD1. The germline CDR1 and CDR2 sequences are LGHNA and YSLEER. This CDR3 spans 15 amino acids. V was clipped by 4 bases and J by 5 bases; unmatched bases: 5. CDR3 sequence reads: CASSRDRGGENIQYF. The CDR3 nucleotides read TGCGCCAGCAGCCGGGACAGGGGAGGGGAAAACATTCAGTACTTC.

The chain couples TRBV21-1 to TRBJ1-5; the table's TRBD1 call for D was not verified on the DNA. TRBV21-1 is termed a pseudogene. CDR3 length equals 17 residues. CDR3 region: CASSKLTFHRAGQPQHF. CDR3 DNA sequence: TGTGCCAGCAGCAAACTCACCTTTCACAGGGCGGGCCAGCCCCAGCATTTT.

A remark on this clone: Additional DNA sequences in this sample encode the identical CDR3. The CDR3 nucleotides read TGCGCCAGCAGCTTGGGGGGCGAAACAGATACGCAGTATTTT. It codes for CASSLGGETDTQYF. The V and J genes are TRBV5-1 and TRBJ2-3; perhaps TRBD1 as D (5 bases). The CDR3 spans 14 residues. V was pared by 0 bases and J by 3 bases, with 8 bases between. The germline V gene has CDR1 SGHRS and CDR2 YFSETQ.

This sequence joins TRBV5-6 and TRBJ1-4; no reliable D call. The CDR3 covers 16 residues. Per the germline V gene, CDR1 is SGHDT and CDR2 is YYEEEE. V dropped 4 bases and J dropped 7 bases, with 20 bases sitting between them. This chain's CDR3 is CASSRLGSGMGEKLFF. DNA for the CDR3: TGTGCCAGCAGCCGTCTTGGTTCGGGGATGGGTGAAAAACTGTTTTTT.

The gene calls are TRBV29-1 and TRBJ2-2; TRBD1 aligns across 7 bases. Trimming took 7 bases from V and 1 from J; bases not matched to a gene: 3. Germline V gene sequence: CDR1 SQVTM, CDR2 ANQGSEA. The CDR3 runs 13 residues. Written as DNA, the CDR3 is TGCAGCGCCGACAGGGAGAACACCGGGGAGCTGTTTTTT. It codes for CSADRENTGELFF.

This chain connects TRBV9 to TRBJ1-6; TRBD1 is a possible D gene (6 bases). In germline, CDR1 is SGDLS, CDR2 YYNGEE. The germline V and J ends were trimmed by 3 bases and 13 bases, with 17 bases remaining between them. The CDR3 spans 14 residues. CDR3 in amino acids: CASSGTGSQLPLHF. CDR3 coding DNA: TGTGCCAGCAGCGGTACAGGGTCCCAGCTCCCCCTCCACTTT.

CDR3 residues: CASSLARSGSVHNEQFF. As DNA, the CDR3 is TGTGCCAGCAGCTTAGCGAGGAGCGGGAGTGTCCACAATGAGCAGTTCTTC. V and J are TRBV7-2 and TRBJ2-1; TRBD2 aligns across 8 bases. The CDR3 sequence is 17 residues long. In germline, CDR1 is SGHTA, CDR2 FQGNSA. V was pared by 0 bases and J by 5 bases, with 9 bases of the junction left unmatched.

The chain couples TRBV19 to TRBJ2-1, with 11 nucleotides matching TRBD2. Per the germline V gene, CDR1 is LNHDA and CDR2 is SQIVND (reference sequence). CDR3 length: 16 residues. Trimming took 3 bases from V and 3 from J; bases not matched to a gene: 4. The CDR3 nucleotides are TGTGCCAGTAGTATGCTAGCGGGAGGCCGCTACAATGAGCAGTTCTTC. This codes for CASSMLAGGRYNEQFF.